Below are 25 T cell receptor beta chains sequenced from a single sample in a study of blood T cell repertoires in COVID-19. Clones were read by immunoSEQ multiplex PCR, and TCRdb kept only the in-frame ones, dropping some. The table has approximately 77,000 clones, approximately 80% seen once. Sequencing input: peripheral blood. These receptors were collected from an older woman with acute or convalescent COVID-19.

The CDR3 loop is CASSHQNYGYTF. The CDR3 coding sequence is TGTGCCAGCAGCCATCAAAACTATGGCTACACCTTC. This chain joins TRBV7-9 and TRBJ1-2; D not certain. Germline CDR1 is SEHNR and CDR2 is FQNEAQ (reference sequence). The CDR3 runs to 12 residues. Trimming removed 5 bases at V and 2 bases at J, with 6 bases between.

In DNA, the CDR3 is TGTGCCAGCAGTCGTCCGGGACAGGGGCGGGAGACCCAGTACTTC. This sequence encodes CASSRPGQGRETQYF. The chain couples TRBV28 to TRBJ2-5; 10 nucleotides line up with TRBD1. This CDR3 is built from 15 residues. After removal of 5 bases from V and 5 bases from J, the junction contained 8 bases not matched to a gene. In germline, CDR1 is MDHEN, CDR2 SYDVKM.

This clone was picked up one time. V gene TRBV6-5 combines with J gene TRBJ1-2, with a tentative D call TRBD1 (6 bases). Trimming shortened V by 7 bases and J by 8 bases, and 14 bases separated the two germline ends. Germline CDR1 and CDR2: MNHEY and SVGAGI. The CDR3 consists of 12 residues. This CDR3 reads CASTRSGDGYTF. DNA for the CDR3: TGTGCCAGCACACGTTCAGGGGACGGCTACACCTTC.

This chain uses TRBV11-3 with TRBJ1-2, with 7 positions matching TRBD1. Per the germline V gene, CDR1 is SGHNT and CDR2 is YENEEA. The CDR3 length is 15 residues. V shed 6 bases and J 0 bases; nucleotides not matched to a gene: 7. CDR3 coding DNA: TGTGCCAGCAGACCCAAGACAGGGACTAACTATGGCTACACCTTC. It is translated as CASRPKTGTNYGYTF.

The rearrangement links TRBV11-2 to TRBJ1-3; D gene ambiguous. Germline CDR1 and CDR2: SGHAT and FQNNGV. The CDR3 sequence is 16 residues long. Trimming left V 3 bases short and J 0 bases short, with 12 bases between. This CDR3 reads CASSFDILSSGNTIYF. CDR3 DNA: TGTGCCAGCAGCTTCGACATACTCAGCTCTGGAAACACCATATATTTT.

V and J are TRBV5-6 and TRBJ1-1; TRBD1 aligns across 8 bases. CDR1 is SGHDT and CDR2 is YYEEEE in the germline V gene. V lost 5 bases to trimming and J lost 5 bases; unmatched junction nucleotides: 2. The CDR3 contains 12 residues. The chain's CDR3 is CASSQGATEAFF. The CDR3 nucleotides are TGTGCCAGCAGTCAGGGGGCGACTGAAGCTTTCTTT.

This chain uses TRBV7-9 with TRBJ2-7, with D possibly being TRBD1 (5 bases). This CDR3 spans 13 amino acids. Per germline, CDR1 SEHNR and CDR2 FQNEAQ (reference sequence). Trimming left V 2 bases short and J 3 bases short, with 8 bases between. The CDR3 loop reads CASSLRQGYEQYV. Here the CDR3 DNA reads TGTGCCAGCAGCTTAAGGCAGGGCTACGAGCAGTACGTC.

The rearrangement uses TRBV24-1 and TRBJ2-1; TRBD1 matches at 7 bases. With V trimmed by 12 bases and J by 1 base, 5 bases remained unmatched. From germline, CDR1 is KGHDR and CDR2 SFDVKD. CDR3 size: 13 residues. The CDR3 nucleotides are TGTGCCTCACAGGGGAATTCCTACAATGAGCAGTTCTTC. This encodes CASQGNSYNEQFF.

V is TRBV27 and J is TRBJ2-3, with unresolved D. The V gene's germline CDR1 is MNHEY and CDR2 SMNVEV (reference sequence). CDR3 length: 11 residues. The V gene lost 6 bases and the J gene lost 4 bases, with 5 bases spanning the gap. Here the CDR3 reads CASSQSDTQYF. CDR3 nucleotide sequence: TGTGCCAGCAGCCAATCAGATACGCAGTATTTT.

The chain employs TRBV14 and TRBJ1-2, with D hard to call. With 6 bases removed from V and 9 bases from J, the gap between germline ends came to 20 bases. CDR1 and CDR2 from the germline V gene are SGHDN and FVKESK. The CDR3 is 14 amino acids. CDR3 in DNA: TGTGCCAGCAGTCCTCCTGCAGGCCCCTGGAGCTACACCTTC. Protein: CASSPPAGPWSYTF.

The chain carries TRBV3-1 (or the pseudogene TRBV3-2) and TRBJ1-2; D not certain. CDR1 LGHDT and CDR2 YNNKEL come from the germline V gene (reference sequence). The CDR3 is 16 residues long. V lost 3 bases to trimming and J lost 3 bases, with 17 bases between them. The CDR3 is CASSHPDGLRYYGYTF. As DNA, the CDR3 is TGTGCCAGCAGCCATCCGGACGGACTACGGTACTATGGCTACACCTTC.

This chain connects TRBV6-6 to TRBJ1-2; D gene unclear. Trimming removed 6 bases from V and 10 bases from J, with 21 bases in between. CDR1 and CDR2 from the germline V gene are MNHNY and SVGAGI (reference sequence). This CDR3 has 14 residues. This CDR3 reads CASSDGSPYLDYTF. The CDR3 DNA is TGTGCCAGCAGCGACGGGTCTCCTTATCTTGACTACACCTTC.

This clone showed up just a few times. The rearrangement joins TRBV20-1 to TRBJ2-1; D remains ambiguous. This CDR3 spans 11 amino acids. Trimming left V 0 bases short and J 12 bases short, with 9 bases between. Germline CDR1 and CDR2: DFQATT and SNEGSKA (reference sequence). The CDR3 region is CSARDTYGQFF. The DNA for the CDR3 is TGCAGTGCTAGAGACACCTATGGGCAGTTCTTC.

The chain links TRBV10-3 to TRBJ1-1; 7 nucleotides agree with TRBD1. CDR3 length: 14 amino acids. V lost 5 bases, J lost 4 bases, and 7 bases stayed unmatched. In germline, CDR1 is ENHRY, CDR2 SYGVKD. CDR3 nucleotide sequence: TGTGCCATCAGTCCGACAGGGATGAGCACTGAAGCTTTCTTT. This gives the protein CAISPTGMSTEAFF.

The rearrangement joins TRBV30 to TRBJ2-5, with 13 bases that match TRBD2. The CDR3 consists of 14 residues. CDR1 is GTSNPN and CDR2 is SVGIG in the germline V gene (reference sequence). Trimming cost V 2 bases and J 8 bases; bases outside gene matches: 5. In DNA form, the CDR3 reads TGTGCCTGGAGTTGGGGGACTAGCGGGGAAACCCAGTACTTC. This codes for CAWSWGTSGETQYF.

This chain links TRBV20-1 with TRBJ2-7; D is undetermined. The CDR3 sequence is 11 residues long. Germline CDR1 is DFQATT and CDR2 is SNEGSKA (reference sequence). V shed 4 bases and J shed 2 bases, with 6 bases lying between them. As DNA, the CDR3 is TGCAGTGCTACTGATACCTACGAGCAGTACTTC. Its protein product is CSATDTYEQYF.

V and J are TRBV6-1 and TRBJ2-6; unclear D gene. CDR1 MNHNS and CDR2 SASEGT come from the germline V gene. The ends were cut back, 4 bases at V and 0 bases at J, with 13 bases in the middle. The CDR3 covers 17 residues. The CDR3 DNA follows: TGTGCCAGCAGTGGTCAGACTGGAAACTCTGGGGCCAACGTCCTGACTTTC. It yields the protein CASSGQTGNSGANVLTF.

This chain connects TRBV30 to TRBJ2-3, with D maybe TRBD1 (7 bases). Trimming stripped 3 bases from V and 1 base from J, with 17 bases between. The CDR3 has 16 residues. Germline CDR1 and CDR2: GTSNPN and SVGIG (reference sequence). This CDR3 is CAWRGFRGAGTDTQYF. Here the CDR3 DNA reads TGTGCCTGGAGGGGTTTCAGGGGGGCCGGCACAGATACGCAGTATTTT.

This chain connects TRBV2 to TRBJ2-2, with 9 bases aligning to TRBD1. Germline V gives CDR1 SNHLY, CDR2 FYNNEI. This CDR3 has 16 residues. The J segment lost 6 bases and the V segment lost 8 bases, leaving 13 bases of the junction unmatched. CDR3 sequence: CASEGAGTGFPGELFF. CDR3 coding DNA: TGTGCCAGCGAAGGAGCCGGGACAGGGTTTCCCGGGGAGCTGTTTTTT.

The gene calls are TRBV6-6 and TRBJ1-5, with a possible D match to TRBD1 (6 bases). This CDR3 spans 14 amino acids. CDR1 and CDR2 (germline): MNHNY, SVGAGI (reference sequence). V was pared by 0 bases and J by 9 bases, with 12 bases between. The CDR3 region is CASSYSEGGGPQHF. The DNA of the CDR3 is TGTGCCAGCAGTTACTCAGAGGGAGGGGGGCCCCAGCATTTT.

This clone was detected only a few times. The rearrangement joins TRBV2 to TRBJ2-7; 8 positions agree with TRBD2. Trimming removed 4 bases from V and 0 bases from J; junction bases left unmatched: 11. The CDR3 spans 17 residues. Germline CDR1 SNHLY, CDR2 FYNNEI. This CDR3 is CASSGGGLAGFSYEQYF. CDR3 DNA: TGTGCCAGCAGTGGGGGAGGCCTAGCGGGCTTCTCCTACGAGCAGTACTTC.

The chain links TRBV18 to TRBJ1-2; D is possibly TRBD1 (6 bases). The germline V gene encodes CDR1 KGHSH and CDR2 LQKENI. The CDR3 is 13 residues long. Trimming left V 4 bases short and J 2 bases short, with 8 bases between. CDR3 sequence (DNA): TGTGCCAGCTCACTTGACAGGAACTATGGCTACACCTTC. Protein: CASSLDRNYGYTF.

The CDR3 nucleotides read TGTGCCATCAAAACGATCCGGGACAGGGGGCCGGGCTACACCTTC. It translates to CAIKTIRDRGPGYTF. This chain joins TRBV7-2 and TRBJ1-2; the match to TRBD1 covers 12 bases. The CDR3 extends over 15 amino acids. Trimming took 10 bases from V and 8 from J; bases not matched to a gene: 14. Germline CDR1 reads SGHTA; CDR2 reads FQGNSA.

The rearrangement uses TRBV24-1 and TRBJ2-2; weak D call: TRBD2 (5 bases). Looked up from germline, CDR1 is KGHDR and CDR2 is SFDVKD. This CDR3 is built from 11 residues. Trimming pared 7 bases from V and 7 bases from J, leaving 6 bases between. The CDR3 here is CATRGVGELFF. The CDR3 bases are TGTGCCACCAGGGGAGTCGGGGAGCTGTTTTTT.

This chain connects TRBV7-3 to TRBJ1-6, with a possible D match to TRBD1 (5 bases). The CDR3 sequence is 16 residues long. With 4 bases removed from V and 2 bases from J, the gap between germline ends came to 12 bases. Germline V gene lookup returns CDR1 SGHTA and CDR2 FQGTGA. CDR3 in amino acids: CASSSSGGAYNSPLHF. The CDR3 coding sequence is TGTGCCAGCAGCTCCTCGGGGGGAGCCTATAATTCACCCCTCCACTTT.